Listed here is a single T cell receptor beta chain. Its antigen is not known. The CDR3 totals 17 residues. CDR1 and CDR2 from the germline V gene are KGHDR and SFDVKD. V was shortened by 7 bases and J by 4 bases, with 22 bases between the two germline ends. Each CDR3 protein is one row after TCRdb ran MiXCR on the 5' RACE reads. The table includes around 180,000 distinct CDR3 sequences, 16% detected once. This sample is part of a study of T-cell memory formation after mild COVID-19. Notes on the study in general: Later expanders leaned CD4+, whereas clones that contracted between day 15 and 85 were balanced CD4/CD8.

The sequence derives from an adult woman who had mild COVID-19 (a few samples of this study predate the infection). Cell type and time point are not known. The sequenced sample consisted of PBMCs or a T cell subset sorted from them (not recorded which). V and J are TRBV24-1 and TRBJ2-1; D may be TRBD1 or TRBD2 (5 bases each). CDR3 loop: CATSPRFGGVLYNEQFF. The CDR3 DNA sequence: TGTGCCACCAGCCCTCGGTTTGGGGGAGTTTTGTACAATGAGCAGTTCTTC.